Listed below are T cell receptor beta chains from one sample, sequenced in a study of technical replicates of blood from a handful of donors. Profiling relied on immunoSEQ multiplex PCR, and the TCRdb table lists in-frame clones only, not all of them. This table has under 100,000 clones, roughly 94% appearing once. Input material: T cells isolated from PBMCs. The receptors shown here come from a human donor in good health. Both conserved end residues are part of each CDR3. Each record gives: V gene, D gene, J gene, CDR3 DNA, CDR3 protein. D genes are given only for firm matches.

V gene: TRBV4-1
D gene: TRBD2
J gene: TRBJ2-1
CDR3 DNA: TGCGCCAGCAGCATACTAGCGGGGGTGGTCAATGAGCAGTTCTTC
CDR3 protein: CASSILAGVVNEQFF

V gene: TRBV28
D gene: TRBD2
J gene: TRBJ2-3
CDR3 DNA: TGTGCCAGCAGTTCCGGGACTAGCGGGAGAATAGATACGCAGTATTTT
CDR3 protein: CASSSGTSGRIDTQYF

V gene: TRBV5-4
D gene: TRBD1
J gene: TRBJ2-7
CDR3 DNA: TGTGCCAGCAGCTTGGCCCTCGGGACAGCCTACGAGCAGTACTTC
CDR3 protein: CASSLALGTAYEQYF

V gene: TRBV28
D gene: NA
J gene: TRBJ1-4
CDR3 DNA: TGTGCCAGCAGTTCAGTTCAGGGGAAAAAACTGTTTTTT
CDR3 protein: CASSSVQGKKLFF

V gene: TRBV6-5
D gene: NA
J gene: TRBJ1-5
CDR3 DNA: TGTGCCAGCAGTCCAGGGCGGAGCAATCAGCCCCAGCATTTT
CDR3 protein: CASSPGRSNQPQHF

V gene: TRBV6-5
D gene: NA
J gene: TRBJ1-2
CDR3 DNA: TGTGCCAGCAGTCGGCAGGGGAAAGGTGGCTACACCTTC
CDR3 protein: CASSRQGKGGYTF

V gene: TRBV4-2
D gene: NA
J gene: TRBJ2-3
CDR3 DNA: TGTGCCAGCAGGAGGGCAGATACGCAGTATTTT
CDR3 protein: CASRRADTQYF

V gene: TRBV5-1
D gene: NA
J gene: TRBJ1-3
CDR3 DNA: TGCGCCAGCAGCTTGGCTTCCTCTGGAAACACCATATATTTT
CDR3 protein: CASSLASSGNTIYF

V gene: TRBV7-9
D gene: NA
J gene: TRBJ1-2
CDR3 DNA: TGTGCCAGCAGCTTAGGAGTAGGCGGGCGGGCAACCGGCTACACCTTC
CDR3 protein: CASSLGVGGRATGYTF

V gene: TRBV5-1
D gene: NA
J gene: TRBJ1-2
CDR3 DNA: TGCGCCAGCAGCTTGGGACAGAATTTTAACTATGGCTACACCTTC
CDR3 protein: CASSLGQNFNYGYTF

V gene: TRBV7-9
D gene: NA
J gene: TRBJ2-7
CDR3 DNA: TGTGCCAGCAGCTTAATGACATCCTCCTACGAGCAGTACTTC
CDR3 protein: CASSLMTSSYEQYF

V gene: TRBV5-4
D gene: TRBD1
J gene: TRBJ1-1
CDR3 DNA: TGTGCCAGCAGCAAAGGACAGGGGAATTCGAACACTGAAGCTTTCTTT
CDR3 protein: CASSKGQGNSNTEAFF

V gene: TRBV7-9
D gene: NA
J gene: TRBJ1-6
CDR3 DNA: TGTGCCAGCAGCTTATTGACCGGGTCATCACCCCTCCACTTT
CDR3 protein: CASSLLTGSSPLHF

V gene: TRBV28
D gene: TRBD1
J gene: TRBJ2-6
CDR3 DNA: TGTGCCAGCAGTTCGGACAGGCCCCCTTTCTCTGGGGCCAACGTCCTGACTTTC
CDR3 protein: CASSSDRPPFSGANVLTF

V gene: TRBV28
D gene: TRBD2
J gene: TRBJ2-3
CDR3 DNA: TGTGCCAGCATCACCCCGGGGGGGGCCACAGATACGCAGTATTTT
CDR3 protein: CASITPGGATDTQYF

V gene: TRBV7-9
D gene: NA
J gene: TRBJ2-5
CDR3 DNA: TGTGCCAGCAGCAAGAACAGGGTTGGCCAGGAGACCCAGTACTTC
CDR3 protein: CASSKNRVGQETQYF

V gene: TRBV27
D gene: TRBD1
J gene: TRBJ2-1
CDR3 DNA: TGTGCCAGCAGTTTAGGAGGGTGGACAGGGTCATATGAGCAGTTCTTC
CDR3 protein: CASSLGGWTGSYEQFF